This paragraph reports one T cell receptor beta chain. Its antigen remains unidentified. Per-base qualities were not stored, and no clone one base away is much larger. This sample is part of a study of Ad26.COV2.S vaccination and SARS-CoV-2 variants (TCRdb year 2021). Notes on the research overall: Donors in the vaccine arm were drawn from COV1001, a multicentre, randomized, double-blind, placebo-controlled phase I-IIa trial testing Ad26.COV2.S in healthy adults. Trial participants were randomized into five groups of five: low-dose or high-dose Ad26.COV2.S given once or twice, or placebo on both occasions. Dosing of Ad26.COV2.S was intramuscular, at either 5x10^10 or 1x10^11 viral particles, delivered as one shot or as two shots spaced 56 days apart. The specificity and breadth of SARS-CoV-2-reactive T cell receptors after Ad26.COV2.S vaccination were assessed by TCRbeta repertoire sequencing. The TCR-sequenced set comprised about 30 samples: about 19 Ad26.COV2.S vaccine recipients, 5 placebo recipients and 8 SARS-CoV-2 convalescent individuals. Throughout the experiments and outcome assessment, investigators stayed blinded to trial group allocation.

Via the germline V gene (reference sequence), CDR1 is MNHNY and CDR2 SVGAGI. V and J lose 5 bases and 3 bases, and a span of 13 bases separates them. Including cysteine and phenylalanine, the CDR3 has 15 amino acids. The CDR3 DNA has 45 bases and is translated from base 1. The treatment or condition label, read with the paper, signifies: some 19 received Ad26.COV2.S at low or high dose, single or two shots; 5 received placebo; per-sample allocation not given. For vaccine and placebo recipients, repertoires were sequenced using samples collected on day 63 after the first injection. In Cohort 1b, about two dozen adults aged 18-55 years were enrolled at a single site in Boston, USA, between 29 July and 7 August 2020. Ad26.COV2.S was a replication-incompetent adenovirus type 26 vector expressing a prefusion-stabilized SARS-CoV-2 spike protein from the original Wuhan strain. Overall study results and their limits: Ad26.COV2.S recipients had higher spike-specific TCR breadth than placebo recipients (P = 0.0014). After vaccination, substantial breadth of spike-specific CD8+ and CD4+ T cell responses was reported. The study lacked the statistical power to compare responses across vaccine doses or regimens. Comparable non-spike TCR breadth was observed between vaccine and placebo recipients, consistent with only spike being contained in the vaccine. According to the authors, total T cell responses may have been underestimated by the TCR breadth and depth analyses.

The immunoSEQ Assay was used to sequence TCRbeta CDR3 regions. After extraction, genomic DNA underwent amplification by bias-controlled multiplex PCR, followed by high-throughput sequencing. On the authors' methods: Collapsing and filtering of sequences were performed to quantify the absolute abundance of each unique TCRbeta CDR3 region. Usable DNA was measured by amplifying reference genes present in all nucleated cells, and TCRbeta template counts were normalized to that usable DNA to estimate T cell fraction. Repertoire TCRs were annotated as SARS-CoV-2-specific when V gene, CDR3 amino acid sequence and J gene were exactly matched to a known reactive TCR set. The reference SARS-CoV-2 TCR set was obtained from MIRA and was filtered for enrichment in COVID-19-positive ImmuneCODE repertoires, whereby public or cross-reactive TCRs were removed. Based on the MIRA antigens, annotated TCRs were further analysed at the level of specific ORF or position within ORF. Breadth was defined as annotated unique rearrangements over total unique productive rearrangements; depth was the summed frequency of those rearrangements. TCR breadth was compared between groups using two-sided Wilcoxon rank-sum tests. The clones in this table, taken by TCRdb from immuneACCESS, are in-frame only. Not every clone is retained; where verified, under half of the shortfall comes from an unresolved V gene, and the cause of the rest is unknown. Clonal size and the V and J genes are those of that table, whereas D and trimming came from the DNA. This sample holds some 330,000 clones; 90% were observed only once. Clones ranked in the top ten supply over 5% of the sample.

The sequence came from a person aged 18 to 59 who received the Ad26.COV2.S COVID-19 vaccine or a placebo. Sequenced material: peripheral blood, taken in a trial of Ad26.COV2.S vaccine versus placebo. This chain joins TRBV6-6 to TRBJ1-4; the D segment could be TRBD1, given 6 matching bases. The CDR3 amino acid sequence is: CASSTIRTANEKLFF. At the DNA level, the sequence is TGTGCCAGCAGTACCATCAGGACAGCTAATGAAAAACTGTTTTTT.